These 14 T cell receptor beta chains share one sample of origin, sequenced in a study of cytomegalovirus exposure and HLA in healthy donors. Measured with immunoSEQ multiplex PCR; TCRdb has only the in-frame clones, and not every one. The table shows 150,000 to 200,000 clones, with around 85% occurring only once. The specimen sequenced was PBMCs. These receptors all come from a man younger than 30 in good health and CMV-seropositive.

The J gene is TRBJ1-4, the V gene TRBV2, with a possible D match to TRBD1 (5 bases). This CDR3 is built from 14 residues. Germline values: CDR1 SNHLY, CDR2 FYNNEI. The germline V and J ends were trimmed by 8 bases and 8 bases, with 18 bases remaining between them. CDR3 sequence: CASSKQGLGEKLFF. CDR3 nucleotide sequence: TGTGCCAGCTCCAAGCAGGGTTTGGGAGAAAAACTGTTTTTT.

The rearrangement uses TRBV10-2 and TRBJ2-5; 11 nucleotides agree with TRBD2. Germline CDR1 is WSHSY and CDR2 is SAAADI. This CDR3 has 18 residues. V lost 7 bases, J lost 2 bases, and 15 bases stayed unmatched. For the CDR3, the DNA is TGCGCCAGCACCGGACCGACTTTAGCGGGGGGGCGACAAGAGACCCAGTACTTC. Protein sequence: CASTGPTLAGGRQETQYF.

This sequence joins TRBV10-1 and TRBJ2-1; 8 bases are a match to TRBD2. The CDR3 is 15 residues long. V was clipped by 0 bases and J by 3 bases; unmatched bases: 1. CDR1 is WNHNN and CDR2 is SYGVQD in the germline V gene (reference sequence). The CDR3 nucleotides read TGCGCCAGCAGTGAGTCTCTAGCGGGCTACAATGAGCAGTTCTTC. Its protein is CASSESLAGYNEQFF.

This rearrangement joins TRBV28 to TRBJ2-7, with 10 nucleotides matching TRBD1. The CDR3 has 14 amino acids. The J segment lost 3 bases and the V segment lost 4 bases, leaving 3 bases of the junction unmatched. Germline values: CDR1 MDHEN, CDR2 SYDVKM. The CDR3 is CASSSRDRGYEQYF. In nucleotides, the CDR3 is TGTGCCAGCAGTTCCCGGGACAGGGGCTACGAGCAGTACTTC.

The J gene is TRBJ2-5, the V gene TRBV11-2; D might be TRBD1 (5 bases). The CDR3 length is 14 residues. From germline, CDR1 is SGHAT and CDR2 FQNNGV. V was shortened by 4 bases and J by 5 bases, with 14 bases between the two germline ends. The DNA of the CDR3 is TGTGCCAGCAGCTCCGTAGGGGTGGGGGAGACCCAGTACTTC. Its translation: CASSSVGVGETQYF. The full variable domain, its missing parts supplied by reference TRBV11-2 and TRBJ2-5, is EAGVAQSPRYKIIEKRQSVAFWCNPISGHATLYWYQQILGQGPKLLIQFQNNGVVDDSQLPKDRFSAERLKGVDSTLKIQPAKLEDSAVYLCASSSVGVGETQYFGPGTRLLVL.

The chain joins TRBV30 to TRBJ2-1; 7 bases agree with TRBD2. The V and J ends lost 2 bases and 4 bases, in that order; junction bases with no gene match: 11. Germline CDR1 reads GTSNPN; CDR2 reads SVGIG (reference sequence). The length of the CDR3 is 16 residues. In DNA form, the CDR3 reads TGTGCCTGGAGTCTTTCCGGTGCGGGAGCGTACAATGAGCAGTTCTTC. Residues: CAWSLSGAGAYNEQFF.

The chain has TRBV29-1 and TRBJ2-2; TRBD1 matches at 11 bases. The CDR3 has 15 amino acids. Germline V lookup: CDR1 SQVTM, CDR2 ANQGSEA. V lost 7 bases, J lost 6 bases, and 10 bases stayed unmatched. The CDR3 DNA follows: TGCAGCGCCACCCCACCGGGACAGGGGGCCGGGGAGCTGTTTTTT. Its protein product is CSATPPGQGAGELFF.

Concerning this clone: The sample contains more than one DNA sequence encoding this CDR3. The chain recombines TRBV7-3 with TRBJ2-1, with no clear D. Per the germline V gene, CDR1 is SGHTA and CDR2 is FQGTGA. The V and J ends lost 5 bases and 0 bases respectively, with 5 bases between them. The CDR3 length is 13 residues. In DNA form, the CDR3 reads TGTGCCAGCAGCCTGAGCTCCTACAATGAGCAGTTCTTC. This codes for CASSLSSYNEQFF. Complete variable domain (other parts from reference TRBV7-3 and TRBJ2-1): GAGVSQTPSNKVTEKGKYVELRCDPISGHTALYWYRQSLGQGPEFLIYFQGTGAADDSGLPNDRFFAVRPEGSVSTLKIQRTERGDSAVYLCASSLSSYNEQFFGPGTRLTVL.

This clone was seen only a few times. The chain has TRBV2 and TRBJ2-7; a weak D match, TRBD1 (5 bases). The CDR3 runs to 11 residues. CDR1 and CDR2 from the germline V gene are SNHLY and FYNNEI. V shed 3 bases and J shed 7 bases, with 7 bases lying between them. Here the CDR3 DNA reads TGTGCCAGCAGTGATTGGACAGAGCAGTACTTC. It is translated as CASSDWTEQYF.

V gene TRBV5-1 combines with J gene TRBJ1-4; TRBD1 aligns across 10 bases. J gave up 5 bases and V 0 bases, and 10 bases lay outside the gene matches. The germline V gene encodes CDR1 SGHRS and CDR2 YFSETQ. The CDR3 has 18 amino acids. The CDR3 protein is CASSLAETGGSMNEKLFF. Written as DNA, the CDR3 is TGCGCCAGCAGCTTGGCTGAGACAGGGGGCTCTATGAATGAAAAACTGTTTTTT. Full variable domain (missing parts from reference TRBV5-1 and TRBJ1-4): KAGVTQTPRYLIKTRGQQVTLSCSPISGHRSVSWYQQTPGQGLQFLFEYFSETQRNKGNFPGRFSGRQFSNSRSEMNVSTLELGDSALYLCASSLAETGGSMNEKLFFGSGTQLSVL.

The rearrangement uses TRBV30 and TRBJ1-1, with TRBD1 matching over 7 bases. The CDR3 contains 11 residues. J was trimmed by 11 bases and V by 5 bases; bases with no gene match: 8. Germline CDR1 reads GTSNPN; CDR2 reads SVGIG (reference sequence). The CDR3 sequence is CAWSGGRGAFF. The CDR3 DNA sequence: TGTGCCTGGTCAGGGGGTCGGGGCGCTTTCTTT.

This rearrangement joins TRBV2 to TRBJ2-1; 7 bases map to TRBD2. The V gene end was trimmed by 1 base and the J gene end by 7 bases; junction bases not matched to a gene: 4. CDR1 is SNHLY and CDR2 is FYNNEI in the germline V gene. The CDR3 length is 14 residues. CDR3 sequence (DNA): TGTGCCAGCAGTGAAGGGTCCGGGGGGAATGAGCAGTTCTTC. Translation: CASSEGSGGNEQFF.

This chain uses TRBV28 with TRBJ2-2; D possibly corresponds to TRBD2 (6 bases). There are 17 residues in the CDR3. The V gene lost 8 bases and the J gene lost 5 bases, with 24 bases spanning the gap. The germline V gene encodes CDR1 MDHEN and CDR2 SYDVKM. CDR3 sequence (DNA): TGTGCCAGCGCCGTAAGGGCGGGGTACGCCGGGACCGGGGAGCTGTTTTTT. Amino acid sequence: CASAVRAGYAGTGELFF. The full variable domain, rest sourced from reference TRBV28 and TRBJ2-2, is DVKVTQSSRYLVKRTGEKVFLECVQDMDHENMFWYRQDPGLGLRLIYFSYDVKMKEKGDIPEGYSVSREKKERFSLILESASTNQTSMYLCASAVRAGYAGTGELFFGEGSRLTVL.

The chain links TRBV29-1 to TRBJ2-6; D possibly corresponds to TRBD2 (6 bases). Germline V lookup: CDR1 SQVTM, CDR2 ANQGSEA. V lost 2 bases and J 1 base, leaving 18 bases between the germline ends. The CDR3 loop spans 18 amino acids. CDR3 DNA: TGCAGCGTTGAACTGGCCGGCAGGGAGGAATCTGGGGCCAACGTCCTGACTTTC. Its translation is CSVELAGREESGANVLTF.